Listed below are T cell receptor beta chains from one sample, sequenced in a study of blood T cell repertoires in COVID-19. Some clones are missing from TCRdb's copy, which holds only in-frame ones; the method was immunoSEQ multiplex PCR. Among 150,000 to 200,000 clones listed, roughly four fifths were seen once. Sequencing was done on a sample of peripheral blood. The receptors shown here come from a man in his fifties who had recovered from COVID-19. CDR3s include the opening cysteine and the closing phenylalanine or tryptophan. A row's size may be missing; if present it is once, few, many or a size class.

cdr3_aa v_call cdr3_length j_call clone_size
CASSLDRGGTEAFF TRBV7-8 14 TRBJ1-1 NA
CSASPGTGEIETQYF TRBV20-1 15 TRBJ2-5 NA
CASSLQDQETQYF TRBV5-1 13 TRBJ2-5 few
CSASKVLGLPPYEQYF TRBV20-1 16 TRBJ2-7 once
CASHIGWQTMNTEAFF TRBV18 16 TRBJ1-1 NA
CAISPGRDRSHGEQYF TRBV10-3 16 TRBJ2-7 NA
CAGTSGNTGELFF TRBV30 13 TRBJ2-2 NA
CASSFSSGQDRYEQYF TRBV7-2 16 TRBJ2-7 NA
CAISEKNAGRTDTQYF TRBV10-3 16 TRBJ2-3 NA
CAWRADRGDQPQHF TRBV30 14 TRBJ1-5 NA
CASSATGGYTEAFF TRBV2 14 TRBJ1-1 NA
CASSPSGGRDEQYF TRBV11-2 14 TRBJ2-7 many
CASSPARTGSDEQYF TRBV18 15 TRBJ2-7 NA
CASSSQQNTEAFF TRBV28 13 TRBJ1-1 NA
CASSPPEERNTGELFF TRBV3-1/TRBV3-2 16 TRBJ2-2 NA